This paragraph reports one T cell receptor (beta chain). The CDR3 has 14 residues. V lost 6 bases to trimming and J lost 6 bases; unmatched junction nucleotides: 6. CDR1 is MNHEY, CDR2 SMNVEV, per germline (reference sequence). Original analysis: Nucleated cell number was recorded as an estimate derived from reference gene primer amplification. Using immunoSEQ multiplex PCR, the repertoire was profiled, and TCRdb retains in-frame clones only, with some absent. D and trimming come from the DNA, and the V and J calls and clone size come from that table. The data contain approximately 150,000 clones, roughly 90% of them seen just once; the ten biggest clones take up around 19%. The data are from a study of blood T cell repertoires in COVID-19. In the study overall: Collection of acute and convalescent COVID-19 samples took place in the United States, Italy and Spain. The cDNA or gDNA used as material had been derived from T cells, B-cell-depleted T cells, or PBMCs.

J is TRBJ2-7 and V is TRBV27, with TRBD2 identical over 12 bases. What was sequenced was peripheral blood. The sequence was collected from a man in his fifties with active or convalescent COVID-19. The CDR3 loop reads CASRQMGLAGEQYF. The CDR3 nucleotides are TGTGCCAGCAGACAGATGGGACTAGCGGGCGAGCAGTACTTC.